This TCR beta chain was sequenced during a study of blood T cell repertoires in COVID-19. CDR1 and CDR2 (germline): SGHDT, YYEEEE. The length of the CDR3 is 17 residues. V shed 3 bases and J shed 0 bases, with 18 bases lying between them. This table comes from immunoSEQ multiplex PCR, and its TCRdb copy is limited to in-frame clones, with some not included. The sample contains about 120,000 clones, about four fifths of which appear only once. The sample comprised PBMCs or T cells enriched from blood (not recorded which). The chain carries TRBV5-6 and TRBJ1-1, with TRBD1 as a possible D gene (6 bases). The clonotype was recovered from a woman between 25 and 40 years old who had recovered from COVID-19. Here the CDR3 reads CASSYRTASRMNTEAFF. The CDR3 nucleotides read TGTGCCAGCAGCTATCGGACAGCTTCGAGAATGAACACTGAAGCTTTCTTT. The whole variable domain, remainder taken from reference TRBV5-6 and TRBJ1-1, is DAGVTQSPTHLIKTRGQQVTLRCSPKSGHDTVSWYQQALGQGPQFIFQYYEEEERQRGNFPDRFSGHQFPNYSSELNVNALLLGDSALYLCASSYRTASRMNTEAFFGQGTRLTVV.